The rows below give T cell receptor beta chains drawn from one sample of a study of beta chain features in type 1 diabetes. Sequencing used immunoSEQ multiplex PCR; TCRdb keeps in-frame clones, though not all of them. The table has over 650,000 clones, about 14% seen once. Sequenced: naive CD4+ T cells from blood. These TCRs come from a man younger than 30 with type 1 diabetes. Both conserved end residues are part of each CDR3. The D gene is left open where the match is weak. The size entry is marked missing in some rows and otherwise reads once, few, many or a size class.

clone_size	j_call	v_call	d_call	cdr3_aa	cdr3_nt
-	TRBJ1-2	TRBV29-1	-	CSVVVQGERYGYTF	TGCAGCGTTGTGGTGCAGGGTGAGCGATATGGCTACACCTTC
-	TRBJ2-3	TRBV6-5	TRBD1	CASKLQGAGTDTQYF	TGTGCCAGCAAGCTACAGGGGGCTGGCACAGATACGCAGTATTTT
-	TRBJ2-1	TRBV18	-	CASSPTGVVFDEQFF	TGTGCCAGCTCACCAACCGGTGTGGTTTTCGATGAGCAGTTCTTC
few	TRBJ1-5	TRBV30	-	CAWSVGLLNQPQHF	TGTGCCTGGAGTGTTGGTCTACTCAATCAGCCCCAGCATTTT
-	TRBJ2-3	TRBV4-1	-	CASSQDIGDTQYF	TGCGCCAGCAGCCAAGATATAGGAGATACGCAGTATTTT
few	TRBJ2-6	TRBV5-1	-	CASSLSKGGANVLTF	TGCGCCAGCAGCTTGTCCAAGGGTGGGGCCAACGTCCTGACTTTC
-	TRBJ2-1	TRBV30	-	CAWSVGSYNEQFF	TGTGCCTGGAGTGTCGGCAGCTACAATGAGCAGTTCTTC
-	TRBJ2-1	TRBV25-1	-	CASKEGVEQFF	TGTGCCTCCAAAGAGGGGGTTGAGCAGTTCTTC
-	TRBJ2-5	TRBV6-1	TRBD2	CASSAKTSGGLQETQYF	TGTGCCAGCAGTGCCAAAACTAGCGGGGGCCTCCAAGAGACCCAGTACTTC
-	TRBJ2-4	TRBV19	-	CASNEQGFDIQYF	TGTGCCAGTAACGAACAGGGCTTTGACATTCAGTACTTC
-	TRBJ2-2	TRBV9	TRBD1	CASSSSGTGAGELFF	TGTGCCAGCAGCTCTTCCGGGACAGGGGCCGGGGAGCTGTTTTTT
-	TRBJ2-7	TRBV30	TRBD1	CALIRDSSYEQYF	TGTGCCTTGATCCGGGACAGCTCCTACGAGCAGTACTTC
once	TRBJ1-2	TRBV28	TRBD1	CASRPGQGVGGYTF	TGTGCCAGCAGGCCGGGACAGGGGGTCGGTGGCTACACCTTC
-	TRBJ2-7	TRBV4-3	-	CASSQPAGVAGEVNEQYF	TGCGCCAGCAGCCAACCCGCAGGGGTGGCAGGGGAGGTCAACGAGCAGTACTTC
-	TRBJ2-7	TRBV18	-	CASSPAVRSGSYEQYF	TGTGCCAGCTCACCAGCTGTCCGGTCAGGCTCCTACGAGCAGTACTTC
-	TRBJ2-1	TRBV7-2	TRBD2	CASSYGLALNPNEQFF	TGTGCCAGCAGCTACGGACTAGCCCTCAATCCCAATGAGCAGTTCTTC
-	TRBJ2-3	TRBV4-2	-	CASSQVKLSRTSTDTQYF	TGTGCCAGCAGCCAAGTTAAGCTTTCGCGGACCAGCACAGATACGCAGTATTTT
-	TRBJ2-7	TRBV9	TRBD1	CASSVGGTGAYEQYF	TGTGCCAGCAGCGTAGGTGGGACAGGGGCCTACGAGCAGTACTTC
-	TRBJ1-5	TRBV18	TRBD1	CASSPSARTGGQPQHF	TGTGCCAGCTCACCCTCCGCCAGGACAGGGGGTCAGCCCCAGCATTTT
-	TRBJ1-1	TRBV29-1	TRBD1	CSVEDPGQPNTEAFF	TGCAGCGTTGAAGATCCGGGACAGCCGAACACTGAAGCTTTCTTT
-	TRBJ2-1	TRBV5-1	-	CASSLGSGNEQFF	TGCGCCAGCAGCTTGGGTAGTGGCAATGAGCAGTTCTTC
-	TRBJ2-2	TRBV11-2	-	CASSLEGRFTGELFF	TGTGCCAGCAGCTTAGAAGGTCGCTTCACCGGGGAGCTGTTTTTT
few	TRBJ2-1	TRBV29-1	-	CAGERGDEQFF	TGCGCCGGAGAGAGGGGCGATGAGCAGTTCTTC
few	TRBJ1-1	TRBV28	-	CASSLPRGTEAFF	TGTGCCAGCAGTTTGCCCCGTGGCACTGAAGCTTTCTTT
-	TRBJ2-1	TRBV11-2	-	CASSPRLGDEQFF	TGTGCCAGCAGCCCTCGTCTGGGCGATGAGCAGTTCTTC
few	TRBJ2-1	TRBV5-1	TRBD2	CASSSGTTKYNEQFF	TGCGCCAGCAGTTCCGGGACTACCAAATACAATGAGCAGTTCTTC
few	TRBJ2-2	TRBV5-1	-	CASSLEGLALGELFF	TGCGCCAGCAGCTTGGAAGGTCTAGCTCTCGGGGAGCTGTTTTTT
few	TRBJ2-5	TRBV7-9	TRBD1	CASSLRQGRGETQYF	TGTGCCAGCAGCCTCCGACAGGGGAGAGGGGAGACCCAGTACTTC
-	TRBJ2-1	TRBV13	-	CASSFNGRGGFF	TGTGCCAGCAGCTTCAACGGAAGGGGCGGGTTCTTC
-	TRBJ2-5	TRBV11-3	TRBD2	CASSASGREETQYF	TGTGCCAGCAGCGCTAGCGGGAGGGAAGAGACCCAGTACTTC
-	TRBJ2-7	TRBV29-1	-	CSVESGTSYEQYF	TGCAGCGTTGAGTCCGGAACCTCCTACGAGCAGTACTTC
-	TRBJ2-3	TRBV18	-	CASSPPEAPDTQYF	TGTGCCAGCTCACCACCGGAAGCCCCGGATACGCAGTATTTT
-	TRBJ1-1	TRBV5-1	-	CASSNKTTGHTEAFF	TGCGCCAGCAGCAATAAGACTACAGGGCACACTGAAGCTTTCTTT
few	TRBJ1-2	TRBV28	-	CASTDSNYGYTF	TGTGCCAGCACGGACAGCAACTATGGCTACACCTTC
-	TRBJ1-2	TRBV6-5	-	CASKQANYGYTF	TGTGCCAGCAAGCAGGCTAACTATGGCTACACCTTC
-	TRBJ1-2	TRBV7-9	-	CASTHGGEDRTGTF	TGTGCCAGCACCCATGGGGGAGAGGACAGAACAGGAACCTTC
-	TRBJ2-3	TRBV27	-	CASSLLGFPTDTQYF	TGTGCCAGCAGTTTATTGGGGTTCCCCACAGATACGCAGTATTTT
few	TRBJ2-5	TRBV7-9	TRBD2	CASSPGTGGPEETQYF	TGTGCCAGCAGCCCCGGGACGGGGGGGCCGGAAGAGACCCAGTACTTC
few	TRBJ2-1	TRBV28	TRBD2	CASRPPLVAGSYNEQFF	TGTGCCAGCAGACCACCACTAGTAGCGGGGTCCTACAATGAGCAGTTCTTC
-	TRBJ2-2	TRBV6-5	TRBD1	CASRYGTGPNTGELFF	TGTGCCAGCAGATACGGGACAGGCCCGAACACCGGGGAGCTGTTTTTT
few	TRBJ2-3	TRBV4-3	TRBD1	CASSQKYRGHDLDTQYF	TGCGCCAGCAGCCAAAAGTACAGGGGCCACGACCTGGATACGCAGTATTTT
few	TRBJ2-1	TRBV4-3	TRBD2	CASSQAGRGSGGAIEQFF	TGCGCCAGCAGCCAAGCGGGGCGCGGTAGCGGGGGGGCCATTGAGCAGTTCTTC
few	TRBJ1-2	TRBV7-2	-	CASSSETGQGYGYTF	TGTGCCAGCAGCTCCGAGACGGGGCAGGGCTATGGCTACACCTTC
-	TRBJ2-1	TRBV5-1	-	CASRPSGTENNEQFF	TGCGCCAGCAGGCCTTCCGGGACTGAGAACAATGAGCAGTTCTTC
few	TRBJ2-1	TRBV27	TRBD1	CASSPWGQTDEQFF	TGTGCCAGCAGTCCCTGGGGACAGACAGATGAGCAGTTCTTC
many	TRBJ2-1	TRBV23-1	-	CASSQRLLHEQFF	TGCGCCAGCAGTCAGAGGCTCCTTCATGAGCAGTTCTTC
few	TRBJ2-1	TRBV6-1	TRBD2	CASSEALAGGDEQFF	TGTGCCAGCAGTGAAGCACTAGCGGGAGGGGATGAGCAGTTCTTC
few	TRBJ2-7	TRBV9	TRBD2	CASSVATGTSGASYEQYF	TGTGCCAGCAGCGTAGCTACCGGGACTAGCGGGGCCTCCTACGAGCAGTACTTC
-	TRBJ2-7	TRBV5-5	-	CASSPNRWGPEQYF	TGTGCCAGCAGCCCTAACCGTTGGGGGCCCGAGCAGTACTTC
few	TRBJ2-5	TRBV27	-	CASSLSGETQYF	TGTGCCAGCAGTTTATCGGGAGAGACCCAGTACTTC
few	TRBJ2-7	TRBV4-1	-	CASSQQGPARDYEQYF	TGCGCCAGCAGCCAACAAGGGCCCGCCAGAGACTACGAGCAGTACTTC
few	TRBJ2-7	TRBV28	TRBD2	CASSPWGGSSYEQYF	TGTGCCAGCTCCCCCTGGGGAGGGAGTTCCTACGAGCAGTACTTC
-	TRBJ1-1	TRBV28	-	CASSFGSRAQGEAFF	TGTGCCAGCAGTTTCGGCTCCAGGGCACAGGGTGAAGCTTTCTTT
few	TRBJ1-1	TRBV4-1	-	CASSQTDGTEAFF	TGCGCCAGCAGCCAGACGGATGGCACTGAAGCTTTCTTT
-	TRBJ2-7	TRBV4-3	-	CASSQGSYSYEQYF	TGCGCCAGCAGCCAAGGGTCGTACTCCTACGAGCAGTACTTC
-	TRBJ2-1	TRBV6-6	-	CASSHPVAGEQEQFF	TGTGCCAGCAGTCACCCGGTCGCTGGGGAACAAGAGCAGTTCTTC
-	TRBJ1-2	TRBV28	-	CASSQGNQGYGYTF	TGTGCCAGCAGTCAGGGTAACCAGGGGTATGGCTACACCTTC
few	TRBJ2-2	TRBV5-6	TRBD2	CASNPFPPGGHTGELFF	TGTGCCAGCAACCCTTTTCCCCCGGGAGGGCACACCGGGGAGCTGTTTTTT